This T cell receptor (beta chain) originates from a study of cytomegalovirus exposure and HLA in healthy donors. The PCR had 60 Vbeta and 13 Jbeta primers. Assay: immunoSEQ multiplex PCR; the TCRdb copy retains only in-frame clones and omits some. The data show over 150,000 clones, 75% to 85% seen once. This CDR3 has 17 amino acids. J is TRBJ2-5 and V is TRBV21-1; TRBD2 is the table's D call and was not checked against the DNA. TRBV21-1 is shown as a pseudogene. The sample was PBMCs. The receptor comes from a boy younger than 18 in good health and CMV-seronegative. CDR3 loop: CASSKAVCRELQETQYF. The DNA of the CDR3 is TGTGCCAGCAGCAAAGCGGTATGTAGGGAGCTCCAAGAGACCCAGTACTTC.